The 31 T cell receptor delta chains in this list originate from one sample, sequenced in a study of gamma-delta T cells after stem cell transplantation. TCRdb re-called clones from the RT-PCR reads using CATT. The repertoire has around 6,500 delta-chain clones, roughly 25% of them found once; the top ten carry roughly 18%. The sample taken for sequencing was gamma-delta T cells. These receptors all come from a human donor. It is not recorded whose cells these are; they may come from a transplant donor.

With respect to this clone: A much larger clone differs from this one at a single base, so this may be a read error. The rearrangement links TRDV2 to TRDJ3; 9 bases are shared with TRDD3. The CDR3 contains 22 residues. The germline V gene encodes CDR1 GEAIGNYY and CDR2 EKD. DNA of the CDR3: TGTGCCTGTGACACCGTGGGTACTGGGGGAGACCTGAGCTCCTGGGACACCCGACAGGTGTTTTTC. It specifies CACDTVGTGGDLSSWDTRQVFF.

This clone is classed as medium-sized. The chain recombines TRDV2 with TRDJ1; D is perhaps TRDD3 (5 bases). The CDR3 extends over 18 amino acids. Trimming left V 1 base short and J 5 bases short, with 25 bases between. CDR1 is GEAIGNYY and CDR2 is EKD in the germline V gene. The CDR3 DNA reads as TGTGCCTGTGACACTCTCGAGGCGATCGTTTCGAGGGGGGATAAACTCATCTTT. Translating gives CACDTLEAIVSRGDKLIF.

Regarding this clone: This CDR3 is also generated by other DNA sequences in the sample. The gene calls are TRDV2 and TRDJ1, with D possibly matching TRDD3 (6 bases). CDR1 is GEAIGNYY, CDR2 EKD, per germline. V dropped 4 bases and J dropped 5 bases, with 37 bases sitting between them. The CDR3 loop spans 21 amino acids. The CDR3 loop reads CACEDLSTGKGDRTGKDKLIF. The CDR3 DNA sequence: TGTGCCTGTGAAGATCTCTCTACTGGGAAAGGGGACAGGACTGGGAAAGATAAACTCATCTTT.

This clone was recorded a few times. The genes are TRDV1 and TRDJ1, with 7 bases that match TRDD3. The CDR3 is 23 amino acids. Germline trimming cut 1 base from V and 7 bases from J; bases unmatched to any gene: 33. Germline V gene lookup returns CDR1 TSWWSYY and CDR2 QGS. The CDR3 DNA reads as TGTGCTCTTGGGGAACATGAGGTCAGCGTCAGGCGAGTGAGTGGGGGAGAGCAAATTAAACTCATCTTT. Encoded protein: CALGEHEVSVRRVSGGEQIKLIF.

By sample fraction, this clone is medium-sized. This chain joins TRDV2 and TRDJ1; 12 bases fit TRDD3. This CDR3 comprises 18 residues. In germline, CDR1 is GEAIGNYY, CDR2 EKD. V lost 0 bases to trimming and J lost 2 bases; unmatched junction nucleotides: 9. Written as DNA, the CDR3 is TGTGCCTGTGACACCCTGCACTGGGGGATACAAAGGACCGATAAACTCATCTTT. This encodes CACDTLHWGIQRTDKLIF.

This chain uses TRDV2 with TRDJ1; D assignment may be TRDD2 or TRDD3 (9 bases each). Germline assignment: CDR1 GEAIGNYY and CDR2 EKD. The CDR3 extends over 20 amino acids. Trimming left V 3 bases short and J 8 bases short, with 36 bases between. The chain's CDR3 is CACDGVLPTRHSTGGNKLIF. DNA of the CDR3: TGTGCCTGTGACGGTGTCCTTCCTACGAGGCATAGTACTGGGGGAAACAAACTCATCTTT.

Sample share makes this clone medium-sized. The chain combines TRDV2 with TRDJ1; D gene ambiguous. CDR1 is GEAIGNYY and CDR2 is EKD in the germline V gene. This CDR3 comprises 18 residues. V gave up 3 bases and J gave up 0 bases, with 22 bases separating them. In DNA form, the CDR3 reads TGTGCCTGTGACCACGTGGGCCGCGGACGGTTCTACACCGATAAACTCATCTTT. Protein: CACDHVGRGRFYTDKLIF.

This clone is medium-sized within its sample. This chain connects TRDV2 to TRDJ3, with 9 bases identical to TRDD3. CDR1 and CDR2 (germline): GEAIGNYY, EKD. The ends lost 0 bases at V and 0 bases at J; junction bases unmatched: 11. The CDR3 covers 21 residues. The DNA of the CDR3 is TGTGCCTGTGACACCGTAGGGGATACGGGAGAAAGCTCCTGGGACACCCGACAGATGTTTTTC. This translates into CACDTVGDTGESSWDTRQMFF.

This clone ranks as medium-sized (0.01 to 0.1%). In the same sample, other DNA sequences code for this CDR3. The chain carries TRDV2 and TRDJ1; weak D call: TRDD3 (6 bases). This CDR3 spans 22 amino acids. The V and J ends lost 0 bases and 0 bases respectively, with 31 bases between them. Germline assignment: CDR1 GEAIGNYY and CDR2 EKD. Here the CDR3 DNA reads TGTGCCTGTGACACCGGGTTTTCCTCTGGGGATGGAAAGAGAATATACACCGATAAACTCATCTTT. The encoded protein is CACDTGFSSGDGKRIYTDKLIF.

About this clone: This DNA's translation and the protein TCRdb lists, from a much larger clone, do not match at residue 16, likely due to a read error; the protein shown is translated from the DNA. The rearrangement uses TRDV1 and TRDJ1, with a possible D match to TRDD3 (8 bases). This CDR3 region has 24 residues. Trimming removed 0 bases from V and 0 bases from J, with 35 bases in between. CDR1 TSWWSYY and CDR2 QGS come from the germline V gene. Written as DNA, the CDR3 is TGTGCTCTTGGGGAACTAATGTTAGTTCCTACGGGGGGGATAGTGGATTCGGACACCGATAAACTCATCTTT. It translates to CALGELMLVPTGGIVDSDTDKLIF.

Notes on this clone: A much larger clone lies a single base off, so this may be a read error. The same CDR3 also results from other DNA sequences found in this sample. This chain links TRDV2 with TRDJ3; 8 bases match TRDD3. The length of the CDR3 is 21 residues. J was trimmed by 0 bases and V by 3 bases; bases with no gene match: 15. Germline V CDR1 and CDR2: GEAIGNYY, EKD. The CDR3 reads CACDPVLGDTPSSWDTRQMFF. CDR3 coding DNA: TGTGCCTGTGACCCCGTACTAGGGGATACACCAAGCTCCTGGGACACCCGACAGATGTTTTTC.

By proportion, this clone is medium-sized. The same CDR3 arises from other DNA sequences in this sample as well. The chain uses TRDV2 and TRDJ1; D uncertain. The CDR3 totals 14 residues. CDR1 GEAIGNYY and CDR2 EKD come from the germline V gene. V dropped 3 bases and J dropped 0 bases, with 10 bases sitting between them. CDR3 amino acids: CACDRLGYTDKLIF. The CDR3 coding sequence is TGTGCCTGTGACCGTCTAGGATACACCGATAAACTCATCTTT.

This clone was picked up one time. This clone may be a read error of a much larger clone one base away. The sample has other DNA sequences that encode this CDR3 too. The V gene is TRDV2, the J gene TRDJ1, with a tentative D call TRDD3 (5 bases). Germline V gene data show CDR1 as GEAIGNYY and CDR2 as EKD. CDR3 length: 13 amino acids. CDR3 sequence (DNA): TGTGCCTGTGACACTTGGGGCACCGATAAGCTCATCTTT. It translates to CACDTWGTDKLIF.

The chain is built from TRDV2 and TRDJ1; 7 bases agree with TRDD3. Germline CDR1 is GEAIGNYY and CDR2 is EKD. This CDR3 is 15 amino acids long. The J segment lost 1 base and the V segment lost 2 bases, leaving 6 bases of the junction unmatched. The DNA for the CDR3 is TGTGCCTGTGACAGCCTGGGGGGAAGCACCGATAAACTCATCTTT. Translating gives CACDSLGGSTDKLIF.

By frequency in the sample, this clone is medium-sized. The chain has TRDV2 and TRDJ1, with 8 nucleotides matching TRDD3. In germline, CDR1 is GEAIGNYY, CDR2 EKD. The CDR3 runs to 17 residues. J was trimmed by 1 base and V by 3 bases; bases with no gene match: 12. The CDR3 DNA follows: TGTGCCTGTGACGCTGTACTGGGGGTCCGGTCCACCGATAAACTCATCTTT. It specifies CACDAVLGVRSTDKLIF.

This clone was detected only a few times. CDR3 in amino acids: CALGEPLLHPLRTDKLIF. CDR3 coding DNA: TGTGCTCTTGGGGAACCCCTCCTACACCCCCTTAGAACCGATAAACTCATCTTT. This chain joins TRDV1 and TRDJ1; TRDD2 might be the D (6 bases). The CDR3 contains 18 residues. CDR1 and CDR2 from the germline V gene are TSWWSYY and QGS. Trimming cost V 1 base and J 2 bases, with 20 bases left between them.

The rearrangement uses TRDV2 and TRDJ3; TRDD3 matches at 8 bases. The ends lost 3 bases at V and 1 base at J; junction bases unmatched: 10. CDR1 and CDR2 (germline): GEAIGNYY, EKD. This CDR3 is built from 19 residues. CDR3 nucleotide sequence: TGTGCCTGTGACCGTACTGGGGGTTCTCGATCCTGGGACACCCGACAGATGTTTTTC. This translates into CACDRTGGSRSWDTRQMFF.

The chain has TRDV2 and TRDJ1; no clear D. CDR1 and CDR2 (germline): GEAIGNYY, EKD. Deletions cut 3 bases from V and 2 bases from J, with 21 bases between. The CDR3 is 17 residues long. CDR3 sequence (DNA): TGTGCCTGTGACTCCTTAGAAACCCTAAAAAGAACCGATAAACTCATCTTT. It codes for CACDSLETLKRTDKLIF.

This clone was seen a handful of times. J is TRDJ3 and V is TRDV2, with 10 bases fitting TRDD3. The V and J ends lost 3 bases and 0 bases, in that order; junction bases with no gene match: 13. The V gene's germline CDR1 is GEAIGNYY and CDR2 EKD. The CDR3 length is 21 residues. CDR3 bases: TGTGCCTGTGACCTACTACTGGGGGATGGGGGGAGCTCCTGGGACACCCGACAGATGTTTTTC. Amino acid sequence: CACDLLLGDGGSSWDTRQMFF.

As to this clone: A much bigger clone sits one base away, suggesting this may be a read error. The CDR3 region is CACGPIGTDKLIF. The DNA of the CDR3 is TGTGCCTGTGGCCCTATCGGCACCGATAAACTCATCTTT. V is TRDV2 and J is TRDJ1; no clear D gene. Germline V gives CDR1 GEAIGNYY, CDR2 EKD. Trimming took 5 bases from V and 1 from J, leaving 10 bases between them. This CDR3 is built from 13 residues.

This clone is deemed medium-sized. J is TRDJ2 and V is TRDV2, with TRDD3 matching 11 bases. Germline values: CDR1 GEAIGNYY, CDR2 EKD. Losses at the gene ends were 3 bases for V and 0 bases for J; bases not matched to a gene: 8. The CDR3 is made up of 18 amino acids. This CDR3 is CACDLVLGDKALTAQLFF. The CDR3 DNA reads TGTGCCTGTGACCTTGTACTGGGGGATAAGGCTTTGACAGCACAACTCTTCTTT.

This clone has only a few counts. A far larger clone is only one base removed, so a read error is likely. This sample includes further DNA sequences coding for the same CDR3. The CDR3 region is CACDTIGGYTDTRQMFF. In DNA form, the CDR3 reads TGTGCCTGTGACACTATTGGGGGCTACACGGACACCCGACAGATGTTTTTC. V gene TRDV2 combines with J gene TRDJ3, with D possibly matching TRDD3 (6 bases). The V gene's germline CDR1 is GEAIGNYY and CDR2 EKD. This CDR3 contains 17 residues. Trimming left V 1 base short and J 6 bases short, with 15 bases between.

For this clone: This may be a read error, as it is one base from a much larger clone. The chain uses TRDV2 and TRDJ1; 8 positions match TRDD3. V dropped 0 bases and J dropped 8; count of bases not matched to a gene: 4. CDR1 GEAIGNYY and CDR2 EKD come from the germline V gene. The CDR3 runs to 13 residues. The CDR3 DNA sequence: TGTGCCTGTGACACCCGGGGGATAGCCAAACTCATCTTT. Translation: CACDTRGIAKLIF.

This clone is categorized as medium-sized (0.01 to 0.1%). This chain uses TRDV2 with TRDJ1; 10 nucleotides agree with TRDD3. J gave up 2 bases and V 4 bases, and 9 bases lay outside the gene matches. CDR3 size: 16 residues. Germline V CDR1 and CDR2: GEAIGNYY, EKD. Here the CDR3 reads CACDPLGDEVTDKLIF. The CDR3 nucleotides read TGTGCCTGTGATCCACTGGGGGATGAGGTGACCGATAAACTCATCTTT.

As for this clone: A far larger clone is just one base off, so this is likely a read error. The gene calls are TRDV2 and TRDJ1; possibly TRDD2 or TRDD3 for D (5 bases each). The germline CDR1 and CDR2 sequences are GEAIGNYY and EKD. V dropped 1 base and J dropped 11 bases, with 25 bases sitting between them. The CDR3 has 16 residues. CDR3 loop: CACDTVARDPLRTLIF. In DNA form, the CDR3 reads TGTGCCTGTGACACGGTGGCTAGGGATCCCCTTCGGACTCTCATCTTT.

This clone was detected a few times. The chain has TRDV1 and TRDJ1; weak D call: TRDD3 (6 bases). V was clipped by 5 bases and J by 1 base, with 20 bases between them. The CDR3 runs to 17 residues. The germline V gene encodes CDR1 TSWWSYY and CDR2 QGS. In nucleotides, the CDR3 is TGTGCTCTTGGGAACTGGGCTGGACTCCTGGGCACCGATAAACTCATCTTT. Translated, it gives CALGNWAGLLGTDKLIF.

This rearrangement joins TRDV2 to TRDJ1; 13 nucleotides align to TRDD3. CDR3 length equals 17 residues. Trimming cost V 3 bases and J 2 bases; bases outside gene matches: 8. The germline gives CDR1 GEAIGNYY, CDR2 EKD. The CDR3 reads CACDETGGYAKTDKLIF. The CDR3 bases are TGTGCCTGTGACGAGACTGGGGGATACGCGAAGACCGATAAACTCATCTTT.

Comments on this clone: With a much larger clone just one base away, this may be a read error. This chain joins TRDV2 and TRDJ1; D call uncertain. Germline values: CDR1 GEAIGNYY, CDR2 EKD. This CDR3 comprises 13 residues. V was shortened by 3 bases and J by 3 bases, with 10 bases between the two germline ends. CDR3: CACDLPLADKLIF. CDR3 DNA: TGTGCCTGTGACCTCCCCCTGGCCGATAAACTCATCTTT.

This clone has just a few counts. Additional DNA sequences in this sample encode the identical CDR3. V gene TRDV1 combines with J gene TRDJ2; no firm D call. Trimming took 4 bases from V and 6 from J, leaving 9 bases between them. CDR1 and CDR2 from the germline V gene are TSWWSYY and QGS. The CDR3 runs 13 residues. The CDR3 bases are TGTGCTCTTGGGGCCCCTGGTGCAGCACAACTCTTCTTT. Translated, it gives CALGAPGAAQLFF.

By share of the sample, this clone is medium-sized. J is TRDJ1 and V is TRDV2; perhaps TRDD2 as D (5 bases). The CDR3 contains 14 residues. V was shortened by 3 bases and J by 0 bases, with 10 bases between the two germline ends. Germline V CDR1 and CDR2: GEAIGNYY, EKD. The CDR3 DNA reads as TGTGCCTGTGACCCCCTTTCCTACACCGATAAACTCATCTTT. Its protein is CACDPLSYTDKLIF.

This clone is medium-sized (0.01 to 0.1%) within its sample. The rearrangement links TRDV2 to TRDJ4, with D perhaps matching TRDD3 (6 bases). The CDR3 runs to 15 residues. Per the germline V gene, CDR1 is GEAIGNYY and CDR2 is EKD. V lost 1 base, J lost 5 bases, and 19 bases lay in between. The CDR3 DNA reads as TGTGCCTGTGACACAATGGTATACGGGGATGCCCCCCTGATCTTT. This gives the protein CACDTMVYGDAPLIF.